The 30 T cell receptor beta chains given below trace back to one sample, sequenced in a study of control samples from healthy donors and cancer patients. Profiled with immunoSEQ multiplex PCR; TCRdb holds only in-frame clones, not every one. The sample includes 150,000 to 200,000 clones. Sequencing was performed on blood. Receptors originate from a woman in her 30s in good health.

Regarding this clone: At the DNA level, this CDR3 is encoded by other sequences in the same sample as well. This sequence joins TRBV12-3 or TRBV12-4 and TRBJ1-2; TRBD1 agrees at 7 bases. CDR3 length: 13 residues. The V and J ends lost 6 bases and 2 bases, in that order; junction bases with no gene match: 3. Here the CDR3 reads CASSLQGNYGYTF. The CDR3 coding sequence is TGTGCCAGCAGCCTACAGGGGAACTATGGCTACACCTTC.

The chain has TRBV30 and TRBJ2-1; 8 bases are shared with TRBD2. The CDR3 has 17 amino acids. J was trimmed by 1 base and V by 2 bases; bases with no gene match: 10. The germline CDR1 and CDR2 sequences are GTSNPN and SVGIG (reference sequence). Written as DNA, the CDR3 is TGTGCCTGGAGTAATGGGACTAGAGCAGGGTCCTACAATGAGCAGTTCTTC. Its protein is CAWSNGTRAGSYNEQFF.

The chain recombines TRBV29-1 with TRBJ2-1; D ambiguous. V dropped 4 bases and J dropped 6 bases, with 7 bases sitting between them. Per the germline V gene, CDR1 is SQVTM and CDR2 is ANQGSEA. The CDR3 totals 11 residues. The CDR3 sequence is CSVGRSNEQFF. In nucleotides, the CDR3 is TGCAGCGTTGGGCGTAGCAATGAGCAGTTCTTC.

This chain connects TRBV14 to TRBJ1-6, with D unresolved. This CDR3 region has 13 residues. V lost 4 bases and J 7 bases, leaving 8 bases between the germline ends. Germline CDR1 is SGHDN and CDR2 is FVKESK. The CDR3 coding sequence is TGTGCCAGCAGCCCGCGGACCAATTCACCCCTCCACTTT. Protein: CASSPRTNSPLHF.

This chain connects TRBV6-5 to TRBJ1-1; D is unresolved. The CDR3 extends over 14 amino acids. V shed 11 bases and J shed 4 bases, with 20 bases lying between them. CDR1 and CDR2 (germline): MNHEY, SVGAGI. In DNA, the CDR3 is TGTGCCGGTCACGAATTTGGTATCAGCACTGAAGCTTTCTTT. Translation: CAGHEFGISTEAFF.

This chain uses TRBV7-2 with TRBJ1-6; D remains ambiguous. Trimming left V 5 bases short and J 7 bases short, with 18 bases between. This CDR3 is 16 amino acids long. Germline CDR1 is SGHTA and CDR2 is FQGNSA. The CDR3 here is CASSPGGGQWNSPLHF. The CDR3 DNA is TGTGCCAGCAGCCCTGGTGGTGGCCAGTGGAATTCACCCCTCCACTTT.

This chain joins TRBV10-3 and TRBJ2-7; D ambiguous. The CDR3 is 16 residues long. Trimming removed 6 bases at V and 0 bases at J, with 18 bases between. Germline loops: CDR1 ENHRY, CDR2 SYGVKD. In DNA form, the CDR3 reads TGTGCCATCAGAGGTGCGCTCTTGTCCAACTCCTACGAGCAGTACTTC. Protein sequence: CAIRGALLSNSYEQYF.

The chain uses TRBV4-1 and TRBJ2-3, with 8 bases fitting TRBD1. CDR3 length equals 16 residues. After removal of 1 base from V and 1 base from J, the junction contained 4 bases not matched to a gene. Germline V gene sequence: CDR1 MGHRA, CDR2 YSYEKL. DNA of the CDR3: TGCGCCAGCAGCCAAGTACAGGGGGGAGGCACAGATACGCAGTATTTT. It is translated as CASSQVQGGGTDTQYF.

The chain links TRBV5-1 to TRBJ2-4; possibly TRBD1 for D (5 bases). The CDR3 extends over 17 amino acids. Germline CDR1 SGHRS, CDR2 YFSETQ. V was shortened by 0 bases and J by 8 bases, with 21 bases between the two germline ends. The CDR3 bases are TGCGCCAGCAGCTTGGGCTATACAGGTTACCAAACGGACATTCAGTACTTC. Translation gives CASSLGYTGYQTDIQYF.

The gene calls are TRBV27 and TRBJ1-1; 7 positions match TRBD1. Trimming took 10 bases from V and 1 from J; bases not matched to a gene: 33. CDR1 and CDR2 (germline): MNHEY, SMNVEV (reference sequence). The CDR3 length is 22 residues. The CDR3 protein is CATKSVILGQDRPVGQNTEAFF. The CDR3 nucleotides are TGTGCCACCAAGTCGGTAATCCTAGGACAGGACCGGCCGGTTGGGCAGAACACTGAAGCTTTCTTT.

This chain links TRBV4-2 with TRBJ1-2; unclear D gene. This CDR3 comprises 13 residues. The V gene's germline CDR1 is LGHNA and CDR2 YNFKEQ. The ends were cut back, 1 base at V and 3 bases at J, with 6 bases in the middle. This chain's CDR3 is CASSQGTDYGYTF. The CDR3 nucleotides read TGTGCCAGCAGCCAAGGTACAGACTATGGCTACACCTTC.

The V gene is TRBV5-8, the J gene TRBJ2-5; D is perhaps TRBD1 or TRBD2 (6 bases each). The V gene's germline CDR1 is SGHTS and CDR2 YDEGEE. The CDR3 is 17 residues long. Trimming took 2 bases from V and 5 from J, leaving 22 bases between them. CDR3 amino acids: CASSLGDGGRLMETQYF. CDR3 sequence (DNA): TGTGCCAGCAGCTTAGGGGACGGGGGCCGCTTGATGGAGACCCAGTACTTC.

V gene TRBV27 combines with J gene TRBJ1-2, with 7 bases aligning to TRBD1. The V and J ends lost 6 bases and 5 bases, in that order; junction bases with no gene match: 9. Germline V gene data show CDR1 as MNHEY and CDR2 as SMNVEV (reference sequence). This CDR3 region has 14 residues. CDR3 DNA: TGTGCCAGCAGGTTCAGGGGGGGCCATTATGGCTACACCTTC. Its translation: CASRFRGGHYGYTF.

The genes are TRBV6-2 or TRBV6-3 and TRBJ1-4; a weak D match, TRBD1 (5 bases). Trimming removed 2 bases at V and 7 bases at J, with 20 bases between. Germline V gives CDR1 MNHEY, CDR2 SVGEGT. This CDR3 contains 17 residues. DNA of the CDR3: TGTGCCAGCAGTTACGGGACGGGGAGTTTTCCCCGTGAAAAACTGTTTTTT. Translated: CASSYGTGSFPREKLFF.

The V and J genes are TRBV5-1 and TRBJ1-1; a weak D match, TRBD1 (6 bases). There are 15 residues in the CDR3. V was pared by 3 bases and J by 3 bases, with 15 bases between. CDR1 SGHRS and CDR2 YFSETQ come from the germline V gene. The CDR3 here is CASSWGTLTHTEAFF. CDR3 coding DNA: TGCGCCAGCAGCTGGGGGACACTTACCCACACTGAAGCTTTCTTT.

The chain has TRBV7-6 and TRBJ1-5; D gene ambiguous. V dropped 4 bases and J dropped 6 bases, with 10 bases sitting between them. The V gene's germline CDR1 is SGHVS and CDR2 FNYEAQ. CDR3 length: 13 amino acids. The CDR3, as DNA: TGTGCCAGCAGCTCCGTAAGGGCTCAGCCCCAGCATTTT. Protein: CASSSVRAQPQHF. Using reference TRBV7-6 and TRBJ1-5 for the parts outside the CDR3, the full variable domain is GAGVSQSPRYKVTKRGQDVALRCDPISGHVSLYWYRQALGQGPEFLTYFNYEAQQDKSGLPNDRFSAERPEGSISTLTIQRTEQRDSAMYRCASSSVRAQPQHFGDGTRLSIL.

The V gene is TRBV2, the J gene TRBJ1-5; D is uncertain. Germline CDR1 and CDR2: SNHLY and FYNNEI. The CDR3 is 14 residues long. Trimming pared 5 bases from V and 1 base from J, leaving 9 bases between. In nucleotides, the CDR3 is TGTGCCAGCAGTCCGACGGCCAGCAATCAGCCCCAGCATTTT. Its translation is CASSPTASNQPQHF.

The V gene is TRBV3-1 (or the pseudogene TRBV3-2), the J gene TRBJ2-5, with 7 bases that match TRBD2. CDR1 LGHDT and CDR2 YNNKEL come from the germline V gene (reference sequence). V trimming: 2 bases; J trimming: 0 bases; junction bases outside the gene matches: 3. There are 15 residues in the CDR3. CDR3 sequence (DNA): TGTGCCAGCAGCCAACCCGGGACTAACCAAGAGACCCAGTACTTC. It encodes CASSQPGTNQETQYF.

To note about this clone: The sample carries other DNA sequences with the same CDR3. The chain carries TRBV12-3 or TRBV12-4 and TRBJ1-5; D uncertain. The V end was cut by 2 bases, the J end by 4 bases, with 6 bases between. The CDR3 length is 13 residues. The CDR3 reads CASSLRENQPQHF. CDR3 DNA: TGTGCCAGCAGTTTACGGGAGAATCAGCCCCAGCATTTT.

On this clone: The same CDR3 arises from other DNA sequences in this sample as well. The CDR3 region is CASSYDSNYGYTF. CDR3 nucleotide sequence: TGTGCCAGCAGTTACGACAGCAACTATGGCTACACCTTC. V and J are TRBV6-5 and TRBJ1-2, with a tentative D call TRBD1 (5 bases). The CDR3 is made up of 13 amino acids. CDR1 is MNHEY and CDR2 is SVGAGI in the germline V gene. The V gene lost 2 bases and the J gene lost 2 bases, with 6 bases spanning the gap.

The gene calls are TRBV5-6 and TRBJ2-5; D not resolved. The V gene lost 3 bases and the J gene lost 7 bases, with 13 bases spanning the gap. Germline V gives CDR1 SGHDT, CDR2 YYEEEE. The CDR3 contains 13 residues. This CDR3 is CASSSSLVWTQYF. The CDR3 nucleotides read TGTGCCAGCAGCTCTAGTCTAGTGTGGACCCAGTACTTC.

The V and J genes are TRBV29-1 and TRBJ2-1; weak D call: TRBD2 (6 bases). The germline V gene has CDR1 SQVTM and CDR2 ANQGSEA. The CDR3 runs to 14 residues. V lost 4 bases and J lost 7, with 17 bases in between. The CDR3 protein is CSVGPLPSDNEQFF. DNA for the CDR3: TGCAGCGTTGGTCCCCTCCCTAGCGATAATGAGCAGTTCTTC.

The genes are TRBV6-1 and TRBJ2-1; 11 positions match TRBD1. The ends lost 2 bases at V and 9 bases at J; junction bases unmatched: 9. The CDR3 contains 16 residues. Germline loops: CDR1 MNHNS, CDR2 SASEGT. CDR3 region: CASSEMRGQGAGEQFF. The CDR3 DNA follows: TGTGCCAGCAGTGAAATGAGAGGACAGGGGGCAGGTGAGCAGTTCTTC.

The rearrangement joins TRBV28 to TRBJ1-1; TRBD1 is a possible D gene (5 bases). The CDR3 loop spans 15 amino acids. The germline gives CDR1 MDHEN, CDR2 SYDVKM. With 2 bases removed from V and 3 bases from J, the gap between germline ends came to 13 bases. CDR3 DNA: TGTGCCAGCAGTTTAACTCCAGGGCATGACACTGAAGCTTTCTTT. Translating gives CASSLTPGHDTEAFF.

V and J are TRBV19 and TRBJ2-7, with 9 bases aligning to TRBD1. Losses at the gene ends were 4 bases for V and 7 bases for J; bases not matched to a gene: 5. Germline CDR1 and CDR2: LNHDA and SQIVND (reference sequence). The CDR3 runs to 13 residues. DNA of the CDR3: TGTGCCAGTAGTAAAAGAGGACAGGGGGAGCAGTACTTC. Translation: CASSKRGQGEQYF.

This rearrangement joins TRBV4-2 to TRBJ2-1; D unresolved. The CDR3 loop spans 13 amino acids. The germline CDR1 and CDR2 sequences are LGHNA and YNFKEQ. V was clipped by 1 base and J by 7 bases, with 8 bases between them. As DNA, the CDR3 is TGTGCCAGCAGCCAAGGAAGAGCTAATGAGCAGTTCTTC. Translating it yields CASSQGRANEQFF.

CDR3 protein: CASSLLGVFNEKLFF. The DNA of the CDR3 is TGTGCCAGCAGCTTGCTGGGAGTTTTTAATGAAAAACTGTTTTTT. The chain links TRBV5-5 to TRBJ1-4; no clear D. CDR1 and CDR2 (germline): SGHKS, YYEKEE (reference sequence). Trimming pared 1 base from V and 4 bases from J, leaving 11 bases between. The length of the CDR3 is 15 residues.

This chain uses TRBV5-1 with TRBJ1-6; 7 bases align to TRBD1. Germline CDR1 SGHRS, CDR2 YFSETQ. This CDR3 has 16 residues. J was trimmed by 1 base and V by 6 bases; bases with no gene match: 7. The DNA for the CDR3 is TGCGCCAGCAAGGGCAGGGGGGAATCCTATAATTCACCCCTCCACTTT. It codes for CASKGRGESYNSPLHF. The complete variable domain, with remaining parts taken from reference TRBV5-1 and TRBJ1-6, reads KAGVTQTPRYLIKTRGQQVTLSCSPISGHRSVSWYQQTPGQGLQFLFEYFSETQRNKGNFPGRFSGRQFSNSRSEMNVSTLELGDSALYLCASKGRGESYNSPLHFGNGTRLTVT.

The V call is TRBV28, the J call TRBJ1-1; no clear D gene. Between the trimmed V and J ends, which lost 0 bases and 7 bases, there was a span of 6 bases. The CDR3 runs 12 residues. Germline CDR1 MDHEN, CDR2 SYDVKM. For the CDR3, the DNA is TGTGCCAGCAGTTTATGGCAGGTTGAAGCTTTCTTT. This translates into CASSLWQVEAFF.

The chain recombines TRBV7-2 with TRBJ1-5; D perhaps matches TRBD1 (6 bases). CDR1 and CDR2 (germline): SGHTA, FQGNSA. V gave up 8 bases and J gave up 0 bases, with 14 bases separating them. The CDR3 sequence is 15 residues long. CDR3 sequence (DNA): TGTGCCAGCTCTTGGGACATCACTAGCAATCAGCCCCAGCATTTT. It translates to CASSWDITSNQPQHF. The complete variable domain, with remaining parts taken from reference TRBV7-2 and TRBJ1-5, reads GAGVSQSPSNKVTEKGKDVELRCDPISGHTALYWYRQSLGQGLEFLIYFQGNSAPDKSGLPSDRFSAERTGGSVSTLTIQRTQQEDSAVYLCASSWDITSNQPQHFGDGTRLSIL.